Below are 21 T cell receptor beta chains sequenced from a single sample in a study of blood T cell repertoires in COVID-19. Assay: immunoSEQ multiplex PCR; the TCRdb copy retains only in-frame clones and omits some. The repertoire holds 100,000 to 150,000 clones, with 80% as singletons. The sample comprised peripheral blood. The source is a human donor in a cohort sampled during active COVID-19.

The V gene is TRBV24-1, the J gene TRBJ1-3; D is perhaps TRBD1 (6 bases). The V gene's germline CDR1 is KGHDR and CDR2 SFDVKD. The ends were cut back, 3 bases at V and 5 bases at J, with 7 bases in the middle. The CDR3 covers 13 residues. The CDR3 reads CATSDGTRNTIYF. CDR3 coding DNA: TGTGCCACCAGTGATGGGACAAGAAACACCATATATTTT.

The gene calls are TRBV28 and TRBJ1-5; D perhaps matches TRBD1 (6 bases). Trimming took 7 bases from V and 7 from J, leaving 17 bases between them. Looked up from germline, CDR1 is MDHEN and CDR2 is SYDVKM. The CDR3 runs 14 residues. The CDR3 DNA sequence: TGTGCCAGCACCTTGGGGGGGGCTCGGCAGCCCCAGCATTTT. This gives the protein CASTLGGARQPQHF.

The chain links TRBV21-1 to TRBJ2-7; the table assigns TRBD2, which was not confirmed against the DNA. TRBV21-1 is an annotated pseudogene. The CDR3 totals 11 residues. Written as DNA, the CDR3 is TGTGCCAGCAGCAACTTTTACGAGCAGTACTTC. Its translation: CASSNFYEQYF.

The CDR3 DNA follows: TGTGCCAGCAGCCAAGATTTTCGGACAGGGGCCTACGAGCAGTACTTC. It yields the protein CASSQDFRTGAYEQYF. The rearrangement joins TRBV3-1 (or the pseudogene TRBV3-2) to TRBJ2-7; 9 nucleotides line up with TRBD1. V trimming: 0 bases; J trimming: 2 bases; junction bases outside the gene matches: 5. CDR1 LGHDT and CDR2 YNNKEL come from the germline V gene (reference sequence). The CDR3 is made up of 16 amino acids.

V is TRBV12-5 and J is TRBJ2-2; 8 nucleotides align to TRBD1. The CDR3 is 16 amino acids. V dropped 0 bases and J dropped 4; count of bases not matched to a gene: 4. Germline CDR1 and CDR2: LGHNT and FRNRAP. In DNA, the CDR3 is TGTGCTAGTGGTTTGGTACAGGGGGTTAGCACCGGGGAGCTGTTTTTT. It encodes CASGLVQGVSTGELFF.

The chain has TRBV19 and TRBJ1-1; 8 nucleotides agree with TRBD1. This CDR3 comprises 13 residues. Germline CDR1 and CDR2: LNHDA and SQIVND (reference sequence). Trimming removed 4 bases from V and 5 bases from J; junction bases left unmatched: 3. The CDR3 coding sequence is TGTGCCAGTAGTAACCAGGGGGCGACTGAAGCTTTCTTT. Its protein is CASSNQGATEAFF.

The genes are TRBV25-1 and TRBJ1-5; 8 bases match TRBD1. This CDR3 region has 13 residues. Losses at the gene ends were 9 bases for V and 2 bases for J; bases not matched to a gene: 3. Germline V gives CDR1 MGHDK, CDR2 SYGVNS. For the CDR3, the DNA is TGTGCCAGTCAGGGGGCGGGCAATCAGCCCCAGCATTTT. This gives the protein CASQGAGNQPQHF.

DNA of the CDR3: TGTGCCAGCAGCTTACAATTTATGCAAGCTTCACCCCTCCACTTT. Translated: CASSLQFMQASPLHF. The V call is TRBV7-2, the J call TRBJ1-6; D unresolved. This CDR3 has 15 amino acids. V was clipped by 2 bases and J by 9 bases, with 14 bases between them. CDR1 is SGHTA and CDR2 is FQGNSA in the germline V gene.

The chain couples TRBV10-3 to TRBJ2-3; D is unclear. The CDR3 length is 14 residues. The V gene lost 3 bases and the J gene lost 5 bases, with 12 bases spanning the gap. The germline V gene encodes CDR1 ENHRY and CDR2 SYGVKD. The CDR3 loop reads CAISDAVTGDTQYF. CDR3 DNA: TGTGCCATCAGTGATGCGGTGACGGGAGATACGCAGTATTTT.

The chain recombines TRBV30 with TRBJ1-1; no clear D. V shed 2 bases and J shed 1 base, with 5 bases lying between them. From germline, CDR1 is GTSNPN and CDR2 SVGIG (reference sequence). CDR3 length: 12 residues. CDR3 residues: CAWSPRNTEAFF. The CDR3 DNA is TGTGCCTGGAGTCCGAGGAACACTGAAGCTTTCTTT.

As concerns this clone: This same CDR3 is encoded by further DNA sequences in the sample. The chain recombines TRBV5-1 with TRBJ2-3; D gene ambiguous. Germline loops: CDR1 SGHRS, CDR2 YFSETQ. The V end lost 4 bases, the J end lost 0 bases, and 12 bases lay between the germline ends. The CDR3 consists of 15 residues. The CDR3 coding sequence is TGCGCCAGCAGCCCCCAAGACTCTAGCACAGATACGCAGTATTTT. Its protein is CASSPQDSSTDTQYF.

The rearrangement uses TRBV21-1 and TRBJ1-4; TRBD1 is the table's D call and was not checked against the DNA. TRBV21-1 is a recognized pseudogene. The CDR3 consists of 14 residues. In DNA, the CDR3 is TGTGCCAGCAGCAAAGAGGGGCTTGGGGAAAAACTGTTTTTT. The encoded protein is CASSKEGLGEKLFF.

This clone was seen a handful of times. This chain links TRBV27 with TRBJ1-1, with a tentative D call TRBD1 (5 bases). Trimming shortened V by 4 bases and J by 3 bases, and 15 bases separated the two germline ends. The germline V gene encodes CDR1 MNHEY and CDR2 SMNVEV (reference sequence). The CDR3 runs to 15 residues. The CDR3 protein is CASSSPGGEHTEAFF. Written as DNA, the CDR3 is TGTGCCAGCAGTTCCCCCGGGGGGGAGCACACTGAAGCTTTCTTT.

The rearrangement joins TRBV6-2 or TRBV6-3 to TRBJ2-3, with a weak D call TRBD2 (6 bases). Trimming took 5 bases from V and 6 from J, leaving 24 bases between them. CDR3 length: 17 amino acids. In germline, CDR1 is MNHEY, CDR2 SVGEGT. This chain's CDR3 is CASSPSGAGDSRDTQYF. CDR3 sequence (DNA): TGTGCCAGCAGTCCCAGCGGAGCGGGCGACTCTCGGGATACGCAGTATTTT.

In its sample, this clone was seen a few times. The chain combines TRBV19 with TRBJ1-5; D perhaps matches TRBD1 (5 bases). The length of the CDR3 is 13 residues. In germline, CDR1 is LNHDA, CDR2 SQIVND (reference sequence). In DNA form, the CDR3 reads TGTGCTGATGCAGACAGTAACAATCAGCCCCAGCATTTT. Its translation is CADADSNNQPQHF.

This chain connects TRBV2 to TRBJ1-2; 7 bases are a match to TRBD1. Trimming removed 10 bases from V and 9 bases from J; junction bases left unmatched: 11. Germline CDR1 SNHLY, CDR2 FYNNEI. The CDR3 contains 12 residues. The CDR3 region has the DNA TGTGCCATGAATAGGGGACAGCTGAGCTACACCTTC. This sequence encodes CAMNRGQLSYTF.

The chain combines TRBV3-1 (or the pseudogene TRBV3-2) with TRBJ2-7, with TRBD2 matching over 10 bases. The germline gives CDR1 LGHDT, CDR2 YNNKEL (reference sequence). CDR3 length: 18 residues. Trimming at V came to 4 bases and at J to 0 bases, leaving 12 bases not matched to a gene. The CDR3 DNA sequence: TGTGCCAGCAGCCGGTCGGAGGGAGCGGGGGGGAGCTCCTACGAGCAGTACTTC. Translation: CASSRSEGAGGSSYEQYF.

The chain couples TRBV5-5 to TRBJ2-5, with TRBD2 matching 13 bases. The CDR3 is 16 amino acids. Germline V gene data show CDR1 as SGHKS and CDR2 as YYEKEE (reference sequence). Germline trimming cut 3 bases from V and 4 bases from J; bases unmatched to any gene: 6. CDR3 sequence reads: CASSSLLAGGLETQYF. CDR3 sequence (DNA): TGTGCCAGCAGCTCCCTACTAGCGGGGGGGCTAGAGACCCAGTACTTC.

The V call is TRBV11-2, the J call TRBJ2-2; TRBD2 matches at 8 bases. The CDR3 is made up of 16 amino acids. The V segment lost 5 bases and the J segment 1 base; nucleotides outside the gene matches: 6. From germline, CDR1 is SGHAT and CDR2 FQNNGV. The CDR3 loop reads CASSPIAGRNTGELFF. The CDR3 region has the DNA TGTGCCAGCAGCCCAATAGCGGGGCGGAACACCGGGGAGCTGTTTTTT.

The chain couples TRBV18 to TRBJ2-3; maybe TRBD2 (6 bases). Between the trimmed V and J ends, which lost 3 bases and 8 bases, there was a span of 6 bases. The CDR3 loop spans 11 amino acids. Germline CDR1 and CDR2: KGHSH and LQKENI. The DNA of the CDR3 is TGTGCCAGCTCACCGGGGGGTACGCAGTATTTT. Its translation: CASSPGGTQYF.

This clone has a handful of counts. This chain links TRBV9 with TRBJ1-3, with TRBD1 matching 9 bases. Germline trimming cut 3 bases from V and 4 bases from J; bases unmatched to any gene: 5. Germline values: CDR1 SGDLS, CDR2 YYNGEE. The CDR3 spans 15 residues. The CDR3 is CASSGGTGRGNTIYF. The CDR3 coding sequence is TGTGCCAGCAGCGGGGGGACAGGGAGAGGAAACACCATATATTTT.